This T cell receptor (beta chain) is from a study of T cell responses to AZD1222 COVID-19 vaccine. Overall study: Second-dose timings of about 4 or about 12 weeks were pooled. Study-wide findings and caveats: The sample set comprised mostly white British donors with more females, and clonal diversity was possibly underestimated.

On this clone itself: The antigen is not known.

This CDR3 is built from 15 residues. Germline CDR1 SGHRS, CDR2 YFSETQ. V was clipped by 0 bases and J by 0 bases, with 7 bases between them. Measured with immunoSEQ multiplex PCR; TCRdb has only the in-frame clones, and not every one. This table has some 120,000 clones, just under 95% appearing once. The TCR comes from an adult in good health. V is TRBV5-1 and J is TRBJ1-5, with D unclear. The input for sequencing was peripheral blood, taken on day 0 of AZD1222 vaccination. CDR3 in DNA: TGCGCCAGCAGCTTGGATGCAGCTAGCAATCAGCCCCAGCATTTT. It codes for CASSLDAASNQPQHF.